Included here is one TCR beta chain sequence, with context. These data belong to a study of technical replicates of blood from a handful of donors. The method was immunoSEQ multiplex PCR; TCRdb's version includes in-frame clones alone and lacks a portion of them. The sample has about 100,000 clones, roughly 95% seen once. V lost 7 bases and J 4 bases, leaving 16 bases between the germline ends. This CDR3 is 14 amino acids long. The chain links TRBV6-7 to TRBJ1-2; possible D gene TRBD1, 5 bases. TRBV6-7 qualifies as an ORF whose function is uncertain. What was sequenced was T cells isolated from PBMCs. The sequence was obtained from a human donor in good health. CDR3 region: CASNRGTVIYGYTF. In DNA form, the CDR3 reads TGTGCCAGCAATAGGGGCACAGTCATCTATGGCTACACCTTC.